A single sample gave rise to the 28 T cell receptor beta chains below, sequenced in a study of vaccination and CD4 T cells after COVID-19. The sample's treatment: roughly ten-day PBMC culture with coronavirus spike peptide pools or control peptides (ViraFEST assay). These receptors' targets are unknown. The Oncomine TCR Beta short-read assay was applied to DNA of cultured CD4+ T cells. TCRdb independently ran MiXCR on the PCR reads; one entry per CDR3 protein. The table shows roughly 14,000 distinct CDR3 sequences, with 50% to 65% occurring only once. The sequenced sample was CD4+ T cells from blood, cultured in vitro, obtained before SARS-CoV-2 vaccination. Receptor source: a human donor who had recovered from COVID-19.

The rearrangement joins TRBV24-1 to TRBJ2-1; 8 bases agree with TRBD2. Germline CDR1 reads KGHDR; CDR2 reads SFDVKD. The CDR3 sequence is 15 residues long. The junction had 8 bases not matched to a gene; V was cut back by 3 bases and J by 8 bases. For the CDR3, the DNA is TGTGCCACCAGTGATATAAGCGGGAGTGTCGATGAGCAGTTCTTC. Translating it yields CATSDISGSVDEQFF.

J is TRBJ2-7 and V is TRBV15; a weak D match, TRBD2 (6 bases). The germline CDR1 and CDR2 sequences are LNHNV and YYDKDF (reference sequence). The ends were cut back, 5 bases at V and 5 bases at J, with 16 bases in the middle. The CDR3 has 14 amino acids. The CDR3 protein is CATSGGQEFDEQYF. DNA for the CDR3: TGTGCCACCAGCGGAGGGCAGGAGTTCGACGAGCAGTACTTC.

The V and J genes are TRBV20-1 and TRBJ2-7, with TRBD2 matching over 8 bases. The J segment lost 7 bases and the V segment lost 1 base, leaving 9 bases of the junction unmatched. CDR1 DFQATT and CDR2 SNEGSKA come from the germline V gene (reference sequence). This CDR3 is built from 14 residues. CDR3 DNA: TGCAGTGCTAGAGGACTAGCGTCGAGGTATGAGCAGTACTTC. Encoded protein: CSARGLASRYEQYF.

This sequence joins TRBV7-3 and TRBJ1-4; D uncertain. Per the germline V gene, CDR1 is SGHTA and CDR2 is FQGTGA. The CDR3 has 13 residues. Trimming removed 6 bases from V and 3 bases from J, with 8 bases in between. The CDR3 DNA sequence: TGTGCCAGCAGTCTTGGGCCTAATGAAAAACTGTTTTTT. This sequence encodes CASSLGPNEKLFF.

This clonotype was detected only once. The CDR3 sequence: CASSLPLSAQETQYF. In DNA form, the CDR3 reads TGTGCCAGCAGCTTACCCCTGAGCGCACAAGAGACCCAGTACTTC. V and J are TRBV7-9 and TRBJ2-5, with unresolved D. The CDR3 consists of 15 residues. Trimming removed 2 bases at V and 2 bases at J, with 12 bases between. Germline V gives CDR1 SEHNR, CDR2 FQNEAQ (reference sequence). Full variable domain (rest looked up from reference TRBV7-9 and TRBJ2-5): DTGVSQNPRHKITKRGQNVTFRCDPISEHNRLYWYRQTLGQGPEFLTYFQNEAQLEKSRLLSDRFSAERPKGSFSTLEIQRTEQGDSAMYLCASSLPLSAQETQYFGPGTRLLVL.

The CDR3 is CSARVGTSVEQYF. The CDR3 DNA follows: TGCAGTGCTAGAGTTGGGACTAGCGTCGAGCAGTACTTC. This chain uses TRBV20-1 with TRBJ2-7, with 10 nucleotides matching TRBD2. V was pared by 1 base and J by 6 bases, with 3 bases of the junction left unmatched. The V gene's germline CDR1 is DFQATT and CDR2 SNEGSKA (reference sequence). This CDR3 contains 13 residues.

This sequence joins TRBV7-9 and TRBJ2-1, with D tentatively TRBD2 (5 bases). The CDR3 runs 14 residues. Germline assignment: CDR1 SEHNR and CDR2 FQNEAQ (reference sequence). V lost 5 bases to trimming and J lost 0 bases, with 8 bases between them. The DNA for the CDR3 is TGTGCCAGCAGCCAGGAGGCCTCCTACAATGAGCAGTTCTTC. As protein: CASSQEASYNEQFF.

The genes are TRBV11-3 and TRBJ2-5, with 9 bases that match TRBD1. This CDR3 comprises 15 residues. Germline V gene sequence: CDR1 SGHNT, CDR2 YENEEA. With V trimmed by 3 bases and J by 4 bases, 6 bases remained unmatched. The CDR3 coding sequence is TGTGCCAGCAGCTTGGGACAGGGTGGGCGAGAGACCCAGTACTTC. Its protein product is CASSLGQGGRETQYF.

The chain combines TRBV18 with TRBJ1-5; D is uncertain. The length of the CDR3 is 13 residues. Germline loops: CDR1 KGHSH, CDR2 LQKENI. Trimming removed 4 bases from V and 1 base from J, with 5 bases in between. The CDR3 sequence is CASSHGSNQPQHF. The CDR3 coding sequence is TGTGCCAGCTCACATGGGAGCAATCAGCCCCAGCATTTT.

The chain is built from TRBV24-1 and TRBJ2-1; 10 bases match TRBD2. Germline values: CDR1 KGHDR, CDR2 SFDVKD. The CDR3 contains 18 residues. V shed 3 bases and J 0 bases; nucleotides not matched to a gene: 7. DNA for the CDR3: TGTGCCACCAGTGATGCCACGGGACTAGCGAGCTCCTACAATGAGCAGTTCTTC. As protein: CATSDATGLASSYNEQFF.

V and J are TRBV10-1 and TRBJ1-1; 11 nucleotides line up with TRBD1. The CDR3 consists of 16 residues. Germline trimming cut 2 bases from V and 5 bases from J; bases unmatched to any gene: 7. Per germline, CDR1 WNHNN and CDR2 SYGVQD (reference sequence). The CDR3 protein is CASSEKKDRGLTEAFF. CDR3 nucleotide sequence: TGCGCCAGCAGTGAGAAAAAGGACAGGGGGCTGACTGAAGCTTTCTTT.

This CDR3 is CASSDRAGGYEQYF. The CDR3 DNA reads TGTGCCAGCAGCGACAGGGCGGGAGGCTACGAGCAGTACTTC. J is TRBJ2-7 and V is TRBV28, with TRBD2 as a possible D gene (8 bases). The CDR3 has 14 amino acids. With 6 bases removed from V and 3 bases from J, the gap between germline ends came to 15 bases. Looked up from germline, CDR1 is MDHEN and CDR2 is SYDVKM.

This clonotype was seen a few times. The rearrangement joins TRBV6-2 or TRBV6-3 to TRBJ1-1; D is possibly TRBD1 (5 bases). V was trimmed by 6 bases and J by 1 base, leaving 6 bases between them. The length of the CDR3 is 12 residues. The germline gives CDR1 MNHEY, CDR2 SVGEGT. This CDR3 reads CASRTGNTEAFF. The CDR3 region has the DNA TGTGCCAGCAGAACAGGGAACACTGAAGCTTTCTTT.

In regard to this clonotype: A read error may produce the germline difference seen at one junction end. The V gene is TRBV28, the J gene TRBJ2-5; 9 nucleotides agree with TRBD1. The CDR3 extends over 14 amino acids. The germline V gene has CDR1 MDHEN and CDR2 SYDVKM. CDR3: CAVLQGANQKTQYF. The CDR3 DNA sequence: TGTGCCGTACTACAGGGGGCGAACCAAAAGACCCAGTACTTC.

This sequence joins TRBV12-3 or TRBV12-4 and TRBJ1-5; D possibly corresponds to TRBD1 (6 bases). V lost 6 bases and J lost 6, with 9 bases in between. The CDR3 is 12 amino acids. CDR3 protein: CASSPGVQPQHF. The CDR3 region has the DNA TGTGCCAGCAGCCCAGGGGTTCAGCCCCAGCATTTT.

CDR3 amino acids: CAWKLEREAPKDEQYF. CDR3 nucleotide sequence: TGTGCCTGGAAGTTGGAGCGGGAGGCCCCAAAGGACGAGCAGTACTTC. The gene calls are TRBV30 and TRBJ2-7, with TRBD2 matching 9 bases. Germline CDR1 GTSNPN, CDR2 SVGIG (reference sequence). This CDR3 contains 16 residues. Trimming removed 4 bases from V and 5 bases from J; junction bases left unmatched: 15.

The sample holds a few counts of this clonotype. This chain links TRBV6-1 with TRBJ1-1; D is perhaps TRBD1 (5 bases). Germline CDR1 reads MNHNS; CDR2 reads SASEGT. The CDR3 covers 17 residues. Trimming took 0 bases from V and 3 from J, leaving 17 bases between them. The DNA for the CDR3 is TGTGCCAGCAGTGAAGCGCTTTCGGCCAGGGCATACACTGAAGCTTTCTTT. It codes for CASSEALSARAYTEAFF.

This chain links TRBV7-8 with TRBJ2-5, with 10 bases lining up with TRBD2. Germline lookup yields CDR1 SGHVS and CDR2 FQNEAQ. J was trimmed by 5 bases and V by 6 bases; bases with no gene match: 12. CDR3 length: 16 residues. The CDR3 DNA reads TGTGCCAGCAGTCGTGGAGCTAGCGGGAGCCGGGAGACCCAGTACTTC. Translating gives CASSRGASGSRETQYF.

The chain recombines TRBV6-2 or TRBV6-3 with TRBJ1-1, with a tentative D call TRBD1 (6 bases). From germline, CDR1 is MNHEY and CDR2 SVGEGT. The CDR3 length is 13 residues. V was cut by 5 bases and J by 7 bases, with 14 bases left in between. CDR3 protein: CASSRGGFGEAFF. CDR3 nucleotide sequence: TGTGCCAGCAGTAGGGGGGGTTTTGGTGAAGCTTTCTTT.

This clonotype was recorded only once. This chain uses TRBV5-1 with TRBJ1-3; D remains unclear. Germline CDR1 SGHRS, CDR2 YFSETQ. V lost 0 bases to trimming and J lost 3 bases, with 19 bases between them. The CDR3 spans 18 residues. The CDR3 nucleotides read TGCGCCAGCAGCTTGGAACCCAACACCAGGACCTATGGAAACACCATATATTTT. This translates into CASSLEPNTRTYGNTIYF.

The table lists this clonotype with a count of one. V gene TRBV29-1 combines with J gene TRBJ2-5; D may match TRBD1 or TRBD2 (5 bases each). V was pared by 4 bases and J by 5 bases, with 8 bases between. Germline lookup yields CDR1 SQVTM and CDR2 ANQGSEA. The CDR3 is made up of 11 amino acids. In DNA, the CDR3 is TGCAGCGTTGGGGGGTGGGAGACCCAGTACTTC. It encodes CSVGGWETQYF.

The chain carries TRBV29-1 and TRBJ2-5, with D perhaps matching TRBD2 (5 bases). This CDR3 has 12 residues. V was clipped by 4 bases and J by 7 bases, with 13 bases between them. Germline V gene data show CDR1 as SQVTM and CDR2 as ANQGSEA. This CDR3 reads CSVVVAGVTQYF. As DNA, the CDR3 is TGCAGCGTTGTAGTAGCCGGGGTGACCCAGTACTTC.

Here the CDR3 reads CASSVQLAASGQETQYF. In nucleotides, the CDR3 is TGTGCCAGCAGTGTACAGCTTGCGGCTAGCGGACAAGAGACCCAGTACTTC. V gene TRBV2 combines with J gene TRBJ2-5; 7 bases line up with TRBD2. Germline V gene sequence: CDR1 SNHLY, CDR2 FYNNEI. CDR3 length equals 17 residues. The V and J ends lost 4 bases and 2 bases, in that order; junction bases with no gene match: 13.

The chain couples TRBV2 to TRBJ1-1, with D perhaps matching TRBD1 (5 bases). Trimming removed 6 bases at V and 6 bases at J, with 20 bases between. The CDR3 loop spans 15 amino acids. Germline V gene data show CDR1 as SNHLY and CDR2 as FYNNEI. The CDR3, as DNA: TGTGCCAGCAGGCTGGGGGGGGTAGTAGTGCCTGAAGCTTTCTTT. This sequence encodes CASRLGGVVVPEAFF.

V and J are TRBV2 and TRBJ1-5; 9 positions agree with TRBD1. The V gene's germline CDR1 is SNHLY and CDR2 FYNNEI. V was clipped by 8 bases and J by 6 bases; unmatched bases: 11. CDR3 length: 15 residues. In DNA form, the CDR3 reads TGTGCCAGCTCAAAAACACAGGGGGCTGGTCAGCCCCAGCATTTT. It yields the protein CASSKTQGAGQPQHF.

The rearrangement uses TRBV6-5 and TRBJ2-7; no firm D call. CDR3 length: 14 amino acids. In germline, CDR1 is MNHEY, CDR2 SVGAGI. V was pared by 0 bases and J by 2 bases, with 8 bases between. The CDR3 protein is CASSYSSQAYEQYF. In nucleotides, the CDR3 is TGTGCCAGCAGTTACTCGTCCCAGGCCTACGAGCAGTACTTC.

This clonotype was counted a few times. The gene calls are TRBV28 and TRBJ1-5, with a weak D call TRBD1 (6 bases). This CDR3 region has 15 residues. Trimming removed 4 bases at V and 1 base at J, with 11 bases between. Looked up from germline, CDR1 is MDHEN and CDR2 is SYDVKM. Here the CDR3 reads CASSWGQGSNQPQHF. The CDR3 coding sequence is TGTGCCAGCAGTTGGGGGCAAGGCAGCAATCAGCCCCAGCATTTT.

This clonotype was seen a handful of times. The CDR3 DNA reads as TGTGCCAGCAGTACAGGCGAGTATAGCAATCAGCCCCAGCATTTT. Amino acid sequence: CASSTGEYSNQPQHF. This chain joins TRBV21-1 and TRBJ1-5; TRBD1, the table's D call, was not compared with the DNA. TRBV21-1 is a pseudogene locus. This CDR3 contains 15 residues.